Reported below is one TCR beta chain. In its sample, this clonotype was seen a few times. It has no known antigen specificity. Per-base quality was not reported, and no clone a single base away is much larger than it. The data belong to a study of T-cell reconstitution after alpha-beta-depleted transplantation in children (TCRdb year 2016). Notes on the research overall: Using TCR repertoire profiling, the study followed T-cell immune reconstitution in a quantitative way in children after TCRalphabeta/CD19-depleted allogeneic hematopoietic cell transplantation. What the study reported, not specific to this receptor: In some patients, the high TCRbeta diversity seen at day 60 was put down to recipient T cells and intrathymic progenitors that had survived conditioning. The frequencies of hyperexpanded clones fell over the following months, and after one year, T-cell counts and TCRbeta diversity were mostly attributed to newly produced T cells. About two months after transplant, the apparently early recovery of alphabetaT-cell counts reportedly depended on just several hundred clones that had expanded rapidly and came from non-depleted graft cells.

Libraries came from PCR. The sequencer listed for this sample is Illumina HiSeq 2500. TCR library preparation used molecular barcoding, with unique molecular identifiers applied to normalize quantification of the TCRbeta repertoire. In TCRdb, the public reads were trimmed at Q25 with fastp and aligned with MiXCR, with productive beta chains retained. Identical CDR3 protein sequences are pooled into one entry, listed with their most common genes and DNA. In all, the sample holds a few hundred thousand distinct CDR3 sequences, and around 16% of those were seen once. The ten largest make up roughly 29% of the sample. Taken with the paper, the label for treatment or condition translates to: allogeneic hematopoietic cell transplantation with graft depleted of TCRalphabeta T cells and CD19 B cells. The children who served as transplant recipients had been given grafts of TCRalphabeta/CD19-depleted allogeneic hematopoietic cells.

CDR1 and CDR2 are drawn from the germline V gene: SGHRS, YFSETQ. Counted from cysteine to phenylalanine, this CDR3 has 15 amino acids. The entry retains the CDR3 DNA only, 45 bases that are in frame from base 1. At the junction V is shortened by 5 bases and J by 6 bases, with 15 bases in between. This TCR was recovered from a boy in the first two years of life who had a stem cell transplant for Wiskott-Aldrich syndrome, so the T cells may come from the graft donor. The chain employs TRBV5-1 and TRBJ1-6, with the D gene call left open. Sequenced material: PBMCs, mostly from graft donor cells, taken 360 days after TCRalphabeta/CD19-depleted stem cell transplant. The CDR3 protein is CASRRMVSPNSPLHF. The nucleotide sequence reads TGCGCCAGCAGACGGATGGTTTCTCCTAATTCACCCCTCCACTTT.